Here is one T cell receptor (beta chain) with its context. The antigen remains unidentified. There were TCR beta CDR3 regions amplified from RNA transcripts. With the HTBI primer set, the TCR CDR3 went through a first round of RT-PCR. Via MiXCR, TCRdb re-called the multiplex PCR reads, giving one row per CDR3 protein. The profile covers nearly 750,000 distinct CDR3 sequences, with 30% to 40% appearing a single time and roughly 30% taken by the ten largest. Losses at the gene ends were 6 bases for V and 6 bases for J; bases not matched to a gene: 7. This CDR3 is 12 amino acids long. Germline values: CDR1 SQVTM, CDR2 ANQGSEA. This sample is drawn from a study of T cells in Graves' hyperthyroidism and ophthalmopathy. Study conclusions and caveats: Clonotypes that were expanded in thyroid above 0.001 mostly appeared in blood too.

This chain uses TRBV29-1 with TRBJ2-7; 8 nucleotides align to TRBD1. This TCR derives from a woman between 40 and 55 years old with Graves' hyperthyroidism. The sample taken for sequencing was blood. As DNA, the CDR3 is TGCAGCGTCTCTGACAGGGGCCCCGAGCAGTACTTC. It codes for CSVSDRGPEQYF.